The following is a TCR beta chain sequence with its context. This sample is part of a study of blood T cell repertoires in COVID-19. Looking at the study overall: The United States, Italy and Spain provided the acute and convalescent COVID-19 samples.

Original analysis: Counts of nucleated cells, estimated from reference gene primer amplification, were obtained. Profiling relied on immunoSEQ multiplex PCR, and the TCRdb table lists in-frame clones only, not all of them. Clone size and the V and J calls come from that table; the DNA yielded D and trimming. The data contain 46,000 or so clones, approximately 89% of them singletons. What was sequenced was peripheral blood. This receptor was obtained from a man aged 60-69 years with active or convalescent COVID-19.

CDR3 loop: CASSLRGTGSNYGYTF. In DNA, the CDR3 is TGTGCCAGCAGCTTAAGGGGCACAGGATCTAACTATGGCTACACCTTC. V is TRBV7-2 and J is TRBJ1-2; tentatively, D is TRBD1 (5 bases). The CDR3 extends over 16 amino acids. Deletions cut 2 bases from V and 0 bases from J, with 13 bases between. CDR1 and CDR2 (germline): SGHTA, FQGNSA. The entire variable domain, with the rest obtained from reference TRBV7-2 and TRBJ1-2, is as follows: GAGVSQSPSNKVTEKGKDVELRCDPISGHTALYWYRQSLGQGLEFLIYFQGNSAPDKSGLPSDRFSAERTGGSVSTLTIQRTQQEDSAVYLCASSLRGTGSNYGYTFGSGTRLTVV.